This T cell receptor (beta chain) was sequenced for a study of cytomegalovirus exposure and HLA in healthy donors. Study at large: The Caucasian-associated ancestry cluster contained 81% of the approximately 390 genotyped donors. Findings and caveats of the study: Reports credit the classifier with highly specific, highly sensitive diagnosis of cytomegalovirus status. Later analysis associated a missense DCLRE1C variant with TCR beta V- and J-gene trimming.

Notes on this clone: What it recognizes is unknown.

This donor had no CMV serostatus on record. It was with 60 Vbeta and 13 Jbeta primers that the PCR ran. Clones were read by immunoSEQ multiplex PCR, and TCRdb kept only the in-frame ones, dropping some. Among 90,000 to 150,000 clones, 65% to 80% were seen once, and the ten largest hold 3.7%. CDR3 size: 16 residues. The germline V gene has CDR1 MDHEN and CDR2 SYDVKM. Deletions cut 6 bases from V and 4 bases from J, with 19 bases between. The rearrangement links TRBV28 to TRBJ2-1, with D maybe TRBD2 (6 bases). Sequencing was done on a sample of PBMCs. The TCR originated in a human donor in good health. The CDR3 DNA is TGTGCCAGCAGCTCCCCTGTGAATAGCGGTTACAATGAGCAGTTCTTC. Amino acids: CASSSPVNSGYNEQFF.